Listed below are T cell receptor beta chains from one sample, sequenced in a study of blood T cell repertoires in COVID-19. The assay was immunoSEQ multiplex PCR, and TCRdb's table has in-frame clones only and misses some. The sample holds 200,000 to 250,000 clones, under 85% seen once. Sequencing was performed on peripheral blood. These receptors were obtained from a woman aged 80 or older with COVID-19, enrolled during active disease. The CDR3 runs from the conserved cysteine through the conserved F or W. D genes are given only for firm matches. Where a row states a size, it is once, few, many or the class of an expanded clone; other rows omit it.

CDR3: CAISESEDRVDQPQHF; DNA: TGTGCCATCAGTGAGTCAGAGGACAGGGTGGATCAGCCCCAGCATTTT; D: TRBD1; size: NA; V: TRBV10-3; J: TRBJ1-5
CDR3: CASSSPAWRSRQFF; DNA: TGTGCCAGCAGCTCCCCCGCATGGCGGTCGAGGCAGTTCTTC; D: NA; size: NA; V: TRBV28; J: TRBJ2-1
CDR3: CASSSPGERGYTF; DNA: TGTGCCAGCAGCTCCCCGGGGGAACGTGGCTACACCTTC; D: NA; size: NA; V: TRBV6-5; J: TRBJ1-2
CDR3: CASSSLQQGLAGGEQYF; DNA: TGTGCCAGCAGTTCGCTGCAACAGGGACTAGCGGGAGGTGAGCAGTACTTC; D: TRBD2; size: NA; V: TRBV27; J: TRBJ2-7
CDR3: CASSARSYEQYF; DNA: TGTGCCAGTAGCGCCAGGTCCTACGAGCAGTACTTC; D: NA; size: NA; V: TRBV19; J: TRBJ2-7
CDR3: CASSPTLAIRGTEAFF; DNA: TGTGCCAGCTCACCAACGCTGGCGATACGGGGCACTGAAGCTTTCTTT; D: NA; size: few; V: TRBV18; J: TRBJ1-1
CDR3: CASSQVSWGEPQHF; DNA: TGTGCCAGCAGCCAAGTCTCCTGGGGAGAGCCCCAGCATTTT; D: NA; size: NA; V: TRBV3-1/TRBV3-2; J: TRBJ1-5
CDR3: CASSGGQGADGELFF; DNA: TGTGCCAGCAGTGGGGGGCAGGGGGCGGACGGGGAGCTGTTTTTT; D: TRBD1; size: NA; V: TRBV2; J: TRBJ2-2
CDR3: CASRRPGYGYTF; DNA: TGTGCCAGCAGGCGGCCGGGCTATGGCTACACCTTC; D: NA; size: NA; V: TRBV6-5; J: TRBJ1-2
CDR3: CASSLLGARNGYTF; DNA: TGTGCCAGCAGTCTTTTGGGGGCGCGGAATGGCTACACCTTC; D: NA; size: NA; V: TRBV28; J: TRBJ1-2
CDR3: CASSRLAGDTGELFF; DNA: TGCGCCAGCAGTCGACTAGCGGGGGACACCGGGGAGCTGTTTTTT; D: TRBD2; size: NA; V: TRBV10-2; J: TRBJ2-2
CDR3: CASSPGTTAGNQPQHF; DNA: TGTGCCAGCAGTCCGGGAACGACGGCGGGCAATCAGCCCCAGCATTTT; D: NA; size: NA; V: TRBV28; J: TRBJ1-5
CDR3: CASRARDRVSGYTF; DNA: TGTGCCAGCAGAGCTAGGGACAGGGTATCCGGCTACACCTTC; D: TRBD1; size: NA; V: TRBV5-8; J: TRBJ1-2
CDR3: CASSQSVPYNSPLHF; DNA: TGCGCCAGCAGCCAATCTGTCCCCTATAATTCACCCCTCCACTTT; D: NA; size: NA; V: TRBV4-1; J: TRBJ1-6
CDR3: CASTQSGTSGYEQYF; DNA: TGTGCCAGCACCCAATCCGGGACTAGCGGTTACGAGCAGTACTTC; D: TRBD2; size: NA; V: TRBV5-5; J: TRBJ2-7
CDR3: CASSPGNTGELFF; DNA: TGTGCCAGCTCTCCAGGGAACACCGGGGAGCTGTTTTTT; D: NA; size: few; V: TRBV25-1; J: TRBJ2-2